This TCR beta chain derives from a study of CD8 T cells in Susac syndrome. cDNA came from around 0.5 to 1 ug RNA primed by random hexamers. A multiplex approach, immunoSEQ multiplex PCR, amplified TCR beta CDR3 across 54 Vbeta and 13 Jbeta. Each CDR3 protein is one row after TCRdb ran MiXCR on the immunoSEQ multiplex PCR reads. The sample lists 150,000 to 200,000 distinct CDR3 sequences, less than 95% occurring once. The patients serving as multiple sclerosis controls were treatment-naive. They had stable or active relapsing-remitting disease and fulfilled revised McDonald criteria. TEMRA cells were FACS-enriched, unlike CD8+ and CD4+ T cells, which were negatively isolated. The V gene lost 5 bases and the J gene lost 7 bases, with 12 bases spanning the gap. The germline CDR1 and CDR2 sequences are SGHTA and FQGTGA. The CDR3 covers 12 residues. In this sample, this clonotype turned up a few times.

The receptor comes from a human donor with multiple sclerosis. This chain uses TRBV7-3 with TRBJ2-7; D may match TRBD1 or TRBD2 (5 bases each). The sequenced sample consisted of CD4+ T cells from PBMCs. The CDR3 nucleotides read TGTGCCAGCAGCCTAGGTTGGGGGGAGCAGTACTTC. This encodes CASSLGWGEQYF.